A selection of T cell receptor beta chains follows, all from one sample in a study of CD8+ T cells in alopecia areata. Some clones are missing from TCRdb's copy, which holds only in-frame ones; the method was immunoSEQ multiplex PCR. The sample lists tens of thousands of clones, around 54% seen once, with 5.5% to 6% in the top ten. The sequencing sample was made of NKG2D-high CD8+ T cells sorted from blood. These receptors all stem from a human donor with alopecia areata. Each CDR3 is given with its conserved first and last residue. D genes are given only for firm matches. Only some rows state a clone size, as once, few, many or a class for expanded clones.

j_gene,abundance,v_gene,len,d_gene,CDR3nt,CDR3aa
TRBJ2-1,few,TRBV19,15,TRBD2,TGTGCCAGTACCCCCCCAGCGGGAGGATTTGGTGAGCAGTTCTTC,CASTPPAGGFGEQFF
TRBJ2-3,once,TRBV9,15,-,TGTGCCAGCAGCCCCCAGGACTGGCCCACAGATACGCAGTATTTT,CASSPQDWPTDTQYF
TRBJ2-1,-,TRBV5-4,16,-,TGTGCCAGCAGCCCGGAAGGCTACGAGAACACCGGTGAGCAGTTCTTC,CASSPEGYENTGEQFF
TRBJ2-7,-,TRBV29-1,15,-,TGCAGCGTTGAAATAACCCGGGCGGGGACTTACGAGCAGTACTTC,CSVEITRAGTYEQYF
TRBJ2-2,once,TRBV15,17,-,TGTGCCACCAGCAGCCAGTGGGCCGCAGCCGCGGGCGGGGAGCTGTTTTTT,CATSSQWAAAAGGELFF
TRBJ2-5,-,TRBV29-1,12,-,TGCAGCGTTGAACTCCGTCCGGGGACCCAGTACTTC,CSVELRPGTQYF
TRBJ2-1,few,TRBV2,10,-,TGTGCCAGCAGTAGCAATGAGCAGTTCTTC,CASSSNEQFF
TRBJ2-1,few,TRBV28,15,-,TGTGCCAGCAGTGGCTGGCGGAGCTCCTACAATGAGCAGTTCTTC,CASSGWRSSYNEQFF
TRBJ1-2,-,TRBV20-1,8,-,TGCAGTGCTACTGGCTACACCTTC,CSATGYTF
TRBJ2-7,few,TRBV4-1,12,-,TGCGCCAGCAGCCAAGGACAGTACGAGCAGTACTTC,CASSQGQYEQYF
TRBJ2-1,-,TRBV2,11,-,TGTGCCAGCAGTGCCGTCCCTCAGCAGTTCTTC,CASSAVPQQFF
TRBJ2-3,-,TRBV5-1,17,TRBD2,TGCGCCAGCAGCGGGAGGACTAGCGAAGGAAGCACAGATACGCAGTATTTT,CASSGRTSEGSTDTQYF
TRBJ2-3,-,TRBV9,12,-,TGTGCCAGCACCGACACAGGGGATACGCAGTATTTT,CASTDTGDTQYF
TRBJ2-2,-,TRBV28,13,-,TGTGCCAGCAGTCCCGGGACAACCGGGGAGCTGTTTTTT,CASSPGTTGELFF
TRBJ2-1,-,TRBV2,11,-,TGTGCCAGCAGTGCGGTGGCTGAGCAGTTCTTC,CASSAVAEQFF
TRBJ1-5,few,TRBV30,14,TRBD1,TGTGCCTGGATCGAGACAGGGGGGAATCAGCCCCAGCATTTT,CAWIETGGNQPQHF
TRBJ2-3,-,TRBV27,12,TRBD1,TGTGCCAGCGGACAGGGATCAGATACGCAGTATTTT,CASGQGSDTQYF
TRBJ1-2,-,TRBV30,12,-,TGTGCCTGGAGAAACAGCTACTATGGCTACACCTTC,CAWRNSYYGYTF
TRBJ1-2,-,TRBV18,15,TRBD1,TGTGCCAGCTCACCGACCAAGACAGGGATCGATGGCTACACCTTC,CASSPTKTGIDGYTF
TRBJ2-7,few,TRBV29-1,14,TRBD1,TGCAGCGTGAGCGACAGGGGGCCCACCTACGAGCAGTACTTC,CSVSDRGPTYEQYF
TRBJ2-7,few,TRBV29-1,13,-,TGCAGCGCCCGAGAAACCAATGCGCTCGAGCAGTACTTC,CSARETNALEQYF
TRBJ2-1,-,TRBV15,14,-,TGTGCCACCAGCAGCTCCCCGACCTACAATGAGCAGTTCTTC,CATSSSPTYNEQFF
TRBJ1-5,-,TRBV4-1,13,-,TGCGCCAGCAGCCAAGAACGGGGTCAGCCCCAGCATTTT,CASSQERGQPQHF